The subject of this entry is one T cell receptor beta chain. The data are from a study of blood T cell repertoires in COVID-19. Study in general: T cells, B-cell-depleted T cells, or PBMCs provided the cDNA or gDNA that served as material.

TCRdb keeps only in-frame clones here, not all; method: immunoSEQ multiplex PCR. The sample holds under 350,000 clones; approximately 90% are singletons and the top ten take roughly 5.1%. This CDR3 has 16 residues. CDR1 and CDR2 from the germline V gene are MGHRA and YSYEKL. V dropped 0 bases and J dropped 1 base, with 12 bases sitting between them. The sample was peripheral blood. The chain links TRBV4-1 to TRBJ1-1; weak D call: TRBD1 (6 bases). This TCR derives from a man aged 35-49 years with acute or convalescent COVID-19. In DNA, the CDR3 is TGCGCCAGCAGCCAAGATCTAAGGACAGCGAACACTGAAGCTTTCTTT. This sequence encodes CASSQDLRTANTEAFF.